Listed here are 28 T cell receptor beta chains from one sample, sequenced in a study of blood T cell repertoires in COVID-19. TCRdb's copy holds only in-frame clones and misses some; the assay was immunoSEQ multiplex PCR. Of roughly 100,000 clones in the sample, roughly four fifths were seen once. The sample comprised peripheral blood. These receptors all come from a man between 65 and 79 years old with acute or convalescent COVID-19.

This rearrangement joins TRBV4-1 to TRBJ2-5; tentatively, D is TRBD2 (6 bases). CDR3 length: 15 amino acids. The V gene lost 0 bases and the J gene lost 2 bases, with 10 bases spanning the gap. Germline assignment: CDR1 MGHRA and CDR2 YSYEKL. CDR3: CASSQDGTGQETQYF. CDR3 DNA sequence: TGCGCCAGCAGCCAAGATGGGACTGGGCAAGAGACCCAGTACTTC.

This chain uses TRBV6-5 with TRBJ1-6, with TRBD1 identical over 8 bases. Trimming removed 2 bases from V and 9 bases from J; junction bases left unmatched: 9. Germline-derived CDR1 and CDR2 are MNHEY and SVGAGI. The CDR3 extends over 16 amino acids. DNA for the CDR3: TGTGCCAGCAGTTACGAACCAGGGGGCCTTCCTTCACCCCTCCACTTT. Translated, it gives CASSYEPGGLPSPLHF.

This chain links TRBV2 with TRBJ2-5, with D unclear. V lost 4 bases and J 5 bases, leaving 11 bases between the germline ends. CDR1 and CDR2 from the germline V gene are SNHLY and FYNNEI. The CDR3 runs 13 residues. This CDR3 is CASSGQFRETQYF. The CDR3 DNA sequence: TGTGCCAGCAGTGGTCAGTTTCGCGAGACCCAGTACTTC. Together with reference TRBV2 and TRBJ2-5, the CDR3 gives the full variable domain: EPEVTQTPSHQVTQMGQEVILRCVPISNHLYFYWYRQILGQKVEFLVSFYNNEISEKSEIFDDQFSVERPDGSNFTLKIRSTKLEDSAMYFCASSGQFRETQYFGPGTRLLVL.

The rearrangement links TRBV19 to TRBJ2-3; no clear D gene. The germline V and J ends were trimmed by 8 bases and 3 bases, with 15 bases remaining between them. The CDR3 extends over 14 amino acids. The germline V gene has CDR1 LNHDA and CDR2 SQIVND (reference sequence). The CDR3 DNA reads as TGTGCCAGTTCTTGGAGTTCGGATACAGATACGCAGTATTTT. Encoded protein: CASSWSSDTDTQYF. Combining the CDR3 with reference TRBV19 and TRBJ2-3 gives the whole variable domain DGGITQSPKYLFRKEGQNVTLSCEQNLNHDAMYWYRQDPGQGLRLIYYSQIVNDFQKGDIAEGYSVSREKKESFPLTVTSAQKNPTAFYLCASSWSSDTDTQYFGPGTRLTVL.

The chain joins TRBV11-2 to TRBJ2-3, with D possibly being TRBD1 (8 bases). V dropped 6 bases and J dropped 2 bases, with 18 bases sitting between them. This CDR3 has 16 amino acids. Germline V gene data show CDR1 as SGHAT and CDR2 as FQNNGV. The CDR3 spells CASSQDRAGVTDTQYF. The CDR3 nucleotides read TGTGCCAGCAGTCAGGACAGGGCGGGGGTCACAGATACGCAGTATTTT. Full variable domain (remainder filled in from reference TRBV11-2 and TRBJ2-3): EAGVAQSPRYKIIEKRQSVAFWCNPISGHATLYWYQQILGQGPKLLIQFQNNGVVDDSQLPKDRFSAERLKGVDSTLKIQPAKLEDSAVYLCASSQDRAGVTDTQYFGPGTRLTVL.

V usage is TRBV11-2 and J usage is TRBJ2-3, with TRBD1 identical over 8 bases. CDR3 length: 13 amino acids. From germline, CDR1 is SGHAT and CDR2 FQNNGV. V dropped 5 bases and J dropped 6; count of bases not matched to a gene: 4. The CDR3 DNA reads TGTGCCAGCAGCCAGGGGGCGGGTGATACGCAGTATTTT. Amino acid sequence: CASSQGAGDTQYF. Full variable domain (rest looked up from reference TRBV11-2 and TRBJ2-3): EAGVAQSPRYKIIEKRQSVAFWCNPISGHATLYWYQQILGQGPKLLIQFQNNGVVDDSQLPKDRFSAERLKGVDSTLKIQPAKLEDSAVYLCASSQGAGDTQYFGPGTRLTVL.

This clone was picked up one time. This chain joins TRBV7-3 and TRBJ1-1; D perhaps matches TRBD1 (5 bases). The V gene's germline CDR1 is SGHTA and CDR2 FQGTGA. CDR3 size: 13 residues. Trimming stripped 5 bases from V and 1 base from J, with 8 bases between. CDR3: CASSKDRNTEAFF. The CDR3 region has the DNA TGTGCCAGCAGCAAAGACAGGAACACTGAAGCTTTCTTT.

V is TRBV7-2 and J is TRBJ1-2; 7 bases map to TRBD1. V was pared by 5 bases and J by 2 bases, with 8 bases of the junction left unmatched. Germline-derived CDR1 and CDR2 are SGHTA and FQGNSA. This CDR3 is 15 amino acids long. The CDR3, as DNA: TGTGCCAGCAGCCAACCCGGACAGGCGAACTATGGCTACACCTTC. Amino acids: CASSQPGQANYGYTF.

The chain has TRBV4-3 and TRBJ2-2; TRBD2 matches 13 bases. The CDR3 extends over 18 amino acids. Germline trimming cut 0 bases from V and 5 bases from J; bases unmatched to any gene: 6. CDR1 LGHNA and CDR2 YSLEER come from the germline V gene. The CDR3 loop reads CASSQDFLGLAGTGELFF. The CDR3 DNA is TGCGCCAGCAGCCAAGATTTCCTGGGACTAGCGGGAACCGGGGAGCTGTTTTTT.

The V call is TRBV5-1, the J call TRBJ1-1; D gene ambiguous. This CDR3 has 14 amino acids. Trimming cost V 0 bases and J 3 bases, with 9 bases left between them. CDR1 SGHRS and CDR2 YFSETQ come from the germline V gene. The CDR3 reads CASSLGREDTEAFF. CDR3 DNA: TGCGCCAGCAGCTTGGGTAGGGAGGACACTGAAGCTTTCTTT.

This chain uses TRBV18 with TRBJ1-4; D unclear. V was trimmed by 5 bases and J by 5 bases, leaving 15 bases between them. The CDR3 sequence is 15 residues long. CDR1 KGHSH and CDR2 LQKENI come from the germline V gene. This CDR3 is CASSLRTNKNEKLFF. The CDR3 nucleotides are TGTGCCAGCTCATTAAGAACAAATAAGAATGAAAAACTGTTTTTT.

The J gene is TRBJ2-1, the V gene TRBV7-2; TRBD2 agrees at 10 bases. This CDR3 is 16 amino acids long. V shed 6 bases, J shed 9 bases, and the junction held 14 bases outside the gene matches. Germline CDR1 SGHTA, CDR2 FQGNSA. Here the CDR3 reads CASRPPGLAGVAEQFF. DNA for the CDR3: TGTGCCAGCAGACCCCCCGGGCTAGCGGGAGTAGCTGAGCAGTTCTTC.

This chain uses TRBV6-6 with TRBJ1-4, with 10 bases identical to TRBD1. Unmatched junction bases numbered 7, after V lost 2 bases and J lost 7 bases. The CDR3 is 16 amino acids. CDR1 MNHNY and CDR2 SVGAGI come from the germline V gene (reference sequence). The CDR3 reads CASSYPGTGDREKLFF. CDR3 sequence (DNA): TGTGCCAGCAGTTACCCTGGGACAGGGGACCGTGAAAAACTGTTTTTT.

The CDR3 DNA sequence: TGCGCCAGCAGCTCCGGACAGGCAGTATCCTATGGCTACACCTTC. Translating it yields CASSSGQAVSYGYTF. The chain has TRBV5-1 and TRBJ1-2, with TRBD1 matching 7 bases. The CDR3 totals 15 residues. Germline CDR1 and CDR2: SGHRS and YFSETQ. V dropped 3 bases and J dropped 4; count of bases not matched to a gene: 9.

V usage is TRBV12-3 or TRBV12-4 and J usage is TRBJ2-1, with D possibly being TRBD1 (6 bases). V lost 6 bases to trimming and J lost 4 bases, with 7 bases between them. This CDR3 is 12 amino acids long. The CDR3 nucleotides are TGTGCCAGCAGAGGGACATACAATGAGCAGTTCTTC. Its translation: CASRGTYNEQFF.

This chain uses TRBV7-2 with TRBJ2-1; D is possibly TRBD2 (5 bases). Trimming stripped 3 bases from V and 9 bases from J, with 12 bases between. The CDR3 runs to 13 residues. Per germline, CDR1 SGHTA and CDR2 FQGNSA. The CDR3 DNA reads as TGTGCCAGCAGCTTCTCTAGCCTCGTTGAGCAGTTCTTC. This translates into CASSFSSLVEQFF. Full variable domain (outside the CDR3, taken from reference TRBV7-2 and TRBJ2-1): GAGVSQSPSNKVTEKGKDVELRCDPISGHTALYWYRQSLGQGLEFLIYFQGNSAPDKSGLPSDRFSAERTGGSVSTLTIQRTQQEDSAVYLCASSFSSLVEQFFGPGTRLTVL.

This clone came up a few times. The chain combines TRBV9 with TRBJ1-3, with 9 bases aligning to TRBD1. The CDR3 runs to 16 residues. J lost 4 bases, V lost 4 bases, and 9 bases had no gene match. Germline V gene sequence: CDR1 SGDLS, CDR2 YYNGEE. As DNA, the CDR3 is TGTGCCAGCAGCCTGTTGACAGGGGGGATAGGAAACACCATATATTTT. Amino acid sequence: CASSLLTGGIGNTIYF.

This chain links TRBV27 with TRBJ2-7; 9 bases map to TRBD2. This CDR3 comprises 14 residues. Germline CDR1 reads MNHEY; CDR2 reads SMNVEV (reference sequence). Trimming cost V 6 bases and J 4 bases; bases outside gene matches: 7. The CDR3 here is CASRASGTYYEQYF. The CDR3 coding sequence is TGTGCCAGCAGAGCTAGCGGGACCTATTACGAGCAGTACTTC.

V gene TRBV5-1 combines with J gene TRBJ1-2; 8 positions match TRBD1. After removal of 0 bases from V and 7 bases from J, the junction contained 8 bases not matched to a gene. The V gene's germline CDR1 is SGHRS and CDR2 YFSETQ. The CDR3 runs 15 residues. CDR3 loop: CASSLGNRGIGGYTF. CDR3 DNA: TGCGCCAGCAGCTTGGGTAACAGGGGGATAGGTGGCTACACCTTC.

The chain joins TRBV5-1 to TRBJ1-4; D remains ambiguous. V was clipped by 3 bases and J by 4 bases, with 10 bases between them. From germline, CDR1 is SGHRS and CDR2 YFSETQ. The CDR3 has 14 residues. Written as DNA, the CDR3 is TGCGCCAGCAGCTCTGGGCAGGTTAATGAAAAACTGTTTTTT. Translated, it gives CASSSGQVNEKLFF.

The chain links TRBV28 to TRBJ1-4; perhaps TRBD1 as D (5 bases). CDR1 is MDHEN and CDR2 is SYDVKM in the germline V gene. The CDR3 sequence is 14 residues long. The ends were cut back, 6 bases at V and 3 bases at J, with 11 bases in the middle. Written as DNA, the CDR3 is TGTGCCAGCAGCGCAGGGCCATCTAATGAAAAACTGTTTTTT. It encodes CASSAGPSNEKLFF.

The CDR3 is CASSGAGGYEQYF. CDR3 DNA: TGTGCCAGCAGCGGAGCGGGAGGTTACGAGCAGTACTTC. The J gene is TRBJ2-7, the V gene TRBV11-3, with 9 positions matching TRBD2. Germline assignment: CDR1 SGHNT and CDR2 YENEEA. After removal of 5 bases from V and 4 bases from J, the junction contained 3 bases not matched to a gene. The CDR3 runs 13 residues.

The gene calls are TRBV19 and TRBJ1-1, with a weak D call TRBD1 (6 bases). The V gene lost 7 bases and the J gene lost 5 bases, with 14 bases spanning the gap. The CDR3 length is 13 residues. Germline CDR1 is LNHDA and CDR2 is SQIVND (reference sequence). CDR3 in DNA: TGTGCCAGTACCCGATCAGGGGCAACTGAAGCTTTCTTT. Amino acids: CASTRSGATEAFF.

This chain links TRBV5-1 with TRBJ2-5; D may be TRBD1 (7 bases). Germline-derived CDR1 and CDR2 are SGHRS and YFSETQ. This CDR3 spans 15 amino acids. V was cut by 2 bases and J by 1 base, with 12 bases left in between. CDR3 sequence reads: CASSFGGGIQETQYF. CDR3 in DNA: TGCGCCAGCAGCTTCGGAGGGGGCATCCAAGAGACCCAGTACTTC.

This chain joins TRBV9 and TRBJ2-1, with D uncertain. Trimming stripped 7 bases from V and 8 bases from J, with 16 bases between. CDR1 is SGDLS and CDR2 is YYNGEE in the germline V gene. The length of the CDR3 is 13 residues. CDR3 residues: CASSRAPGDEQFF. CDR3 bases: TGTGCCAGCTCTAGAGCCCCCGGCGATGAGCAGTTCTTC. The full variable domain, in which reference TRBV9 and TRBJ2-1 provide the parts outside the CDR3, is DSGVTQTPKHLITATGQRVTLRCSPRSGDLSVYWYQQSLDQGLQFLIQYYNGEERAKGNILERFSAQQFPDLHSELNLSSLELGDSALYFCASSRAPGDEQFFGPGTRLTVL.

This chain links TRBV28 with TRBJ2-3, with 12 bases matching TRBD2. Germline CDR1 MDHEN, CDR2 SYDVKM. There are 15 residues in the CDR3. J was trimmed by 5 bases and V by 5 bases; bases with no gene match: 5. DNA of the CDR3: TGTGCCAGCAGTCTCGCGGGACTAGCGGGAGATACGCAGTATTTT. It specifies CASSLAGLAGDTQYF.

The chain uses TRBV10-3 and TRBJ2-1; TRBD2 is a possible D gene (6 bases). CDR3 size: 14 residues. The V gene lost 8 bases and the J gene lost 3 bases, with 14 bases spanning the gap. CDR1 is ENHRY and CDR2 is SYGVKD in the germline V gene. CDR3 nucleotide sequence: TGTGCCATCCGCCAGGGAGGCGGCTACAATGAGCAGTTCTTC. Its translation: CAIRQGGGYNEQFF.

The rearrangement links TRBV27 to TRBJ2-3, with D uncertain. V lost 10 bases and J lost 6, with 11 bases in between. The length of the CDR3 is 11 residues. Germline-derived CDR1 and CDR2 are MNHEY and SMNVEV (reference sequence). The CDR3 region has the DNA TGTGCCACCGCCTCCTATGATACGCAGTATTTT. Translation gives CATASYDTQYF.